This TCR beta chain appears in the sequencing data of a study of blood T cell repertoires in COVID-19. Across the whole study: Researchers got acute and convalescent COVID-19 samples from the United States, Italy and Spain.

Source study methods: Amplified reference gene primers provided the basis for estimating nucleated cell counts. The method was immunoSEQ multiplex PCR; TCRdb's version includes in-frame clones alone and lacks a portion of them. V and J calls and clone size follow that table, whereas D and trimming were derived from the DNA. The table records tens of thousands of clones, about 82% of them present only once. The CDR3 extends over 14 amino acids. The V and J ends lost 8 bases and 5 bases, in that order; junction bases with no gene match: 8. CDR1 and CDR2 from the germline V gene are SNHLY and FYNNEI. The clonotype was recovered from an older man with active COVID-19. The genes are TRBV2 and TRBJ2-7; 11 nucleotides align to TRBD2. Sequencing was done on a sample of peripheral blood. The CDR3 region is CASGEGLAVHEQYF. DNA for the CDR3: TGTGCCAGCGGGGAGGGACTAGCGGTCCACGAGCAGTACTTC.